Sequencing of this TCR beta chain was carried out in a study of cytomegalovirus exposure and HLA in healthy donors. Study background: An analysis done earlier identified roughly 120 million unique TCR beta sequences from about 179 million T cells.

Findings and caveats of the study: Earlier analysis found most TCR beta V segments productive about 87% or about 30% of the time. The authors judged a highly shared variant cluster likely a sequencing artifact. Later, an analysis showed that TCR beta chains associated with HLA were more clonally expanded than others that were equally common.

PCR primers comprised 60 Vbeta and 13 Jbeta primers. Sequencing used immunoSEQ multiplex PCR; TCRdb keeps in-frame clones, though not all of them. The sample totals 200,000 to 250,000 clones. About this clone itself: Its antigen is unidentified.

The receptor was isolated from a girl between 2 and 10 years old in good health and CMV-seropositive. Sequenced material: PBMCs.

CDR3 sequence reads: CAIRGLAGDEQYF. DNA for the CDR3: TGTGCCATCAGGGGGCTAGCGGGAGACGAGCAGTACTTC. The rearrangement uses TRBV10-3 and TRBJ2-7, with 10 nucleotides matching TRBD2. V dropped 6 bases and J dropped 5; count of bases not matched to a gene: 4. CDR1 is ENHRY and CDR2 is SYGVKD in the germline V gene. This CDR3 is 13 amino acids long.